A selection of T cell receptor beta chains follows, all from one sample in a study of blood T cell repertoires in COVID-19. This table comes from immunoSEQ multiplex PCR, and its TCRdb copy is limited to in-frame clones, with some not included. The sample has roughly 170,000 clones, about 84% seen once. Sequencing used PBMCs or T cells enriched from blood (not recorded which). Receptor source: a woman aged 40 to 50 with acute COVID-19. CDR3s include the opening cysteine and the closing phenylalanine or tryptophan. Each record gives: V gene, J gene, clone size, D gene, CDR3 protein, CDR3 DNA. D genes are given only for firm matches. Size tells how often a clone was seen (once, few, many) or the class of an expanded clone, and some rows leave it out.

TRBV5-8,TRBJ2-3,-,TRBD1,CASSSGTVKGTQYF,TGTGCCAGCAGCTCAGGGACAGTCAAGGGTACGCAGTATTTT
TRBV13,TRBJ2-1,-,TRBD2,CASSLGTSGFYEQFF,TGTGCCAGCAGTTTAGGGACTAGCGGGTTCTATGAGCAGTTCTTC
TRBV2,TRBJ1-2,few,-,CASSSTGWGYTF,TGTGCCAGCAGTTCCACAGGGTGGGGCTACACCTTC
TRBV18,TRBJ2-7,-,TRBD2,CASSPALAGTYEQYF,TGTGCCAGCTCACCGGCACTAGCGGGAACCTACGAGCAGTACTTC
TRBV19,TRBJ1-1,-,-,CASRAMAGPNTEAFF,TGTGCCAGTAGGGCCATGGCAGGCCCGAACACTGAAGCTTTCTTT
TRBV6-5,TRBJ1-3,-,TRBD1,CASRRTGFGGNTIYF,TGTGCCAGCAGACGGACAGGGTTTGGCGGAAACACCATATATTTT
TRBV15,TRBJ1-5,-,-,CATSRDSSGNQPQHF,TGTGCCACCAGCAGAGATTCCTCGGGAAATCAGCCCCAGCATTTT
TRBV28,TRBJ2-5,-,TRBD1,CASSFDREETQYF,TGTGCCAGCAGTTTCGACAGGGAAGAGACCCAGTACTTC
TRBV11-3,TRBJ2-3,-,TRBD2,CASSPPTGGVTDTQYF,TGTGCCAGCAGCCCTCCAACGGGAGGGGTCACAGATACGCAGTATTTT
TRBV29-1,TRBJ1-2,-,TRBD1,CSVRQGMGYTF,TGCAGCGTGCGACAGGGGATGGGCTACACCTTC
TRBV2,TRBJ1-2,-,-,CASSQTDQGGYGYTF,TGTGCCAGCAGTCAAACAGACCAAGGGGGATATGGCTACACCTTC
TRBV11-2,TRBJ2-3,few,-,CASSPQGAQYF,TGTGCCAGCAGCCCACAAGGGGCGCAGTATTTT
TRBV18,TRBJ1-5,few,TRBD1,CASSLDRDRESQPQHF,TGTGCCAGCTCACTCGACAGGGACAGGGAAAGTCAGCCCCAGCATTTT
TRBV19,TRBJ2-3,many,TRBD2,CASSIGLAGGSTDTQYF,TGTGCCAGTAGTATCGGACTAGCGGGAGGGAGCACAGATACGCAGTATTTT
TRBV18,TRBJ2-2,once,TRBD1,CASSPSGQGPYGELFF,TGTGCCAGCTCACCATCGGGACAGGGGCCATACGGGGAGCTGTTTTTT
TRBV24-1,TRBJ2-1,few,TRBD1,CATSDSGTASYNEQFF,TGTGCCACCAGTGATTCTGGGACAGCCTCCTACAATGAGCAGTTCTTC
TRBV5-8,TRBJ2-3,few,-,CASSLGANRLTDTQYF,TGTGCCAGCAGCTTGGGCGCGAATCGACTCACAGATACGCAGTATTTT
TRBV7-8,TRBJ2-7,many,TRBD2,CASSLLAGGRRQYF,TGTGCCAGCAGCTTGCTAGCGGGAGGGCGGAGGCAGTACTTC
TRBV18,TRBJ1-5,-,TRBD1,CASSGQGNQPQHF,TGTGCCAGCTCCGGACAGGGGAATCAGCCCCAGCATTTT
TRBV5-8,TRBJ2-5,once,TRBD2,CASSVPGLALTYF,TGTGCCAGCAGCGTACCGGGACTAGCCCTCACGTACTTC
TRBV3-1/TRBV3-2,TRBJ2-5,-,-,CASSQARLRQETQYF,TGTGCCAGCAGCCAAGCCCGACTCCGTCAAGAGACCCAGTACTTC
TRBV6-5,TRBJ1-3,-,TRBD1,CASREGAAGNTIYF,TGTGCCAGCAGGGAGGGGGCGGCTGGAAACACCATATATTTT
TRBV3-1/TRBV3-2,TRBJ1-5,-,TRBD1,CASSQDTGGLQPQHF,TGTGCCAGCAGCCAGGATACAGGGGGCCTTCAGCCCCAGCATTTT
TRBV5-8,TRBJ2-2,-,TRBD1,CASRRGQFNTGELFF,TGTGCCAGCAGACGGGGACAGTTTAACACCGGGGAGCTGTTTTTT
TRBV3-1/TRBV3-2,TRBJ2-3,-,-,CASSQLTGRTDTQYF,TGTGCCAGCAGCCAGCTCACAGGACGCACAGATACGCAGTATTTT
TRBV3-1/TRBV3-2,TRBJ2-5,-,TRBD2,CASSQEWLAGYKTQYF,TGTGCCAGCAGCCAAGAGTGGCTAGCGGGATATAAGACCCAGTACTTC